These 11 T cell receptor beta chains share one sample of origin, sequenced in a study of response to subunit inactivated influenza vaccine. Using its own MiXCR run on the RT-PCR reads, TCRdb lists one record per CDR3 protein. The sample yields 300,000 to 350,000 distinct CDR3 sequences, approximately 21% seen once. The input for sequencing was PBMCs from blood, taken about 20 months after vaccination. The source of these receptors is a man between 50 and 70 years old who received an inactivated influenza vaccine.

The rearrangement links TRBV18 to TRBJ2-7; D not resolved. Germline values: CDR1 KGHSH, CDR2 LQKENI. This CDR3 is built from 15 residues. The V end was cut by 2 bases, the J end by 7 bases, with 18 bases between. The CDR3 protein is CASSPNPNGQREQYF. CDR3 bases: TGTGCCAGCTCACCAAACCCTAACGGGCAGAGGGAGCAGTACTTC. Full variable domain (missing parts from reference TRBV18 and TRBJ2-7): NAGVMQNPRHLVRRRGQEARLRCSPMKGHSHVYWYRQLPEEGLKFMVYLQKENIIDESGMPKERFSAEFPKEGPSILRIQQVVRGDSAAYFCASSPNPNGQREQYFGPGTRLTVT.

This clonotype was counted many times. The J gene is TRBJ1-6, the V gene TRBV6-5; D not resolved. Germline V CDR1 and CDR2: MNHEY, SVGAGI. V lost 0 bases to trimming and J lost 7 bases, with 10 bases between them. The CDR3 consists of 15 residues. This CDR3 reads CASSYSIIENSPLHF. The CDR3 DNA follows: TGTGCCAGCAGTTACTCGATCATCGAAAATTCACCCCTCCACTTT.

In this sample, this clonotype turned up many times. The chain uses TRBV5-1 and TRBJ1-3; 7 bases match TRBD1. The length of the CDR3 is 18 residues. The V segment lost 0 bases and the J segment 0 bases; nucleotides outside the gene matches: 9. CDR1 is SGHRS, CDR2 YFSETQ, per germline. CDR3 protein: CASSLGVQGTVSGNTIYF. The CDR3 DNA reads as TGCGCCAGCAGCTTGGGGGTACAGGGGACCGTCTCTGGAAACACCATATATTTT.

The chain links TRBV11-3 to TRBJ2-5, with D perhaps TRBD1 (5 bases). The CDR3 consists of 14 residues. Trimming cost V 0 bases and J 3 bases, with 8 bases left between them. The V gene's germline CDR1 is SGHNT and CDR2 YENEEA. The chain's CDR3 is CASSLEGREETQYF. The CDR3 bases are TGTGCCAGCAGCTTAGAGGGCAGGGAAGAGACCCAGTACTTC.

At least ten counts were recorded for this clonotype. V and J are TRBV6-2 or TRBV6-3 and TRBJ1-2; no clear D gene. V was shortened by 1 base and J by 0 bases, with 9 bases between the two germline ends. The CDR3 totals 15 residues. The germline V gene encodes CDR1 MNHEY and CDR2 SVGEGT. In nucleotides, the CDR3 is TGTGCCAGCAGTTACTGGAGGTGGACTAACTATGGCTACACCTTC. Encoded protein: CASSYWRWTNYGYTF.

The chain couples TRBV20-1 to TRBJ1-2; no definite D call. The CDR3 has 13 amino acids. Trimming pared 3 bases from V and 5 bases from J, leaving 13 bases between. The germline V gene encodes CDR1 DFQATT and CDR2 SNEGSKA (reference sequence). The CDR3: CSASGTAHYGYTF. For the CDR3, the DNA is TGCAGTGCTAGTGGCACTGCCCATTATGGCTACACCTTC.

This clonotype was recorded a few times. The gene calls are TRBV6-2 or TRBV6-3 and TRBJ2-7, with D possibly being TRBD1 or TRBD2 (5 bases each). CDR3 length: 13 residues. V lost 4 bases and J lost 2, with 9 bases in between. From germline, CDR1 is MNHEY and CDR2 SVGEGT. The CDR3 bases are TGTGCCAGCAGTTTTTGGGACCCCTACGAGCAGTACTTC. It codes for CASSFWDPYEQYF.

V is TRBV29-1 and J is TRBJ2-1; 9 bases line up with TRBD2. The V segment lost 2 bases and the J segment 3 bases; nucleotides outside the gene matches: 5. The CDR3 is 15 residues long. Germline loops: CDR1 SQVTM, CDR2 ANQGSEA. The CDR3, as DNA: TGCAGCGTTGAAACCGGGACTAGCCGCTACAATGAGCAGTTCTTC. Protein sequence: CSVETGTSRYNEQFF.

This chain joins TRBV6-1 and TRBJ1-1; TRBD1 might be the D (5 bases). V gave up 8 bases and J gave up 0 bases, with 19 bases separating them. CDR1 and CDR2 from the germline V gene are MNHNS and SASEGT. The CDR3 runs 16 residues. In DNA form, the CDR3 reads TGTGCCAGCGCAAACCGGGACGTGATAGTGAACACTGAAGCTTTCTTT. This codes for CASANRDVIVNTEAFF.

There are many counts of this clonotype. In DNA, the CDR3 is TGTGCCAGCAGCTTGGACAGCCCGAACACCGGGGAGCTGTTTTTT. The encoded protein is CASSLDSPNTGELFF. V usage is TRBV5-6 and J usage is TRBJ2-2; D remains unclear. V was trimmed by 0 bases and J by 0 bases, leaving 6 bases between them. The CDR3 is 15 amino acids. Germline values: CDR1 SGHDT, CDR2 YYEEEE.

This rearrangement joins TRBV6-1 to TRBJ2-2; D may be TRBD1 or TRBD2 (5 bases each). The CDR3 extends over 15 amino acids. CDR1 MNHNS and CDR2 SASEGT come from the germline V gene. V lost 4 bases to trimming and J lost 3 bases, with 12 bases between them. DNA of the CDR3: TGTGCCAGCAGTGCCGCCGGGACGGACACCGGGGAGCTGTTTTTT. The encoded protein is CASSAAGTDTGELFF.